This TCR beta chain was captured by sequencing in a study of blood T cell repertoires in COVID-19. Study-wide context: Samples of COVID-19 (acute and convalescent) were obtained from the United States, Italy and Spain. Sources were T cells, B-cell-depleted T cells, or PBMCs; the material itself was cDNA or gDNA.

V was clipped by 4 bases and J by 5 bases; unmatched bases: 7. Germline V gene data show CDR1 as SGHNT and CDR2 as YYREEE (reference sequence). This CDR3 contains 16 residues. In the authors' methods: Amplification of reference gene primers provided the estimated nucleated cell counts. Assay used: immunoSEQ multiplex PCR; TCRdb lists only in-frame clones, some missing. That table gives V, J and clone size, and the DNA gave D and trimming. The table shows tens of thousands of clones, with approximately 85% occurring only once. V gene TRBV5-4 combines with J gene TRBJ2-1; 12 bases align to TRBD2. The sequenced material came from peripheral blood. The clonotype was recovered from a man aged 50 or older with active COVID-19. Written as DNA, the CDR3 is TGTGCCAGCAGCATCGGGACTAGCGGGCAGAACAATGAGCAGTTCTTC. Encoded protein: CASSIGTSGQNNEQFF.